This T cell receptor beta chain was found in a study of tissue T cells after allogeneic stem cell transplantation. Indicated time point: mouse harvest day 7 after allogeneic transplant. The graft held 10^6 splenic CD5+ T cells and 10^7 T-cell-depleted bone marrow cells. Libraries were prepared by immunoSEQ multiplex PCR; TCRdb keeps only in-frame clonotypes and omits some of them. The table shows thousands of clones, with approximately 50% occurring only once. Concerning this clone: Gene labels here are mouse ones.

Input material: gut tissue. This clonotype was obtained from a female BALB/c mouse given C57BL/6 T cells with graft-versus-host disease after an allogeneic hematopoietic cell transplant.

The part of the CDR3 DNA that was read is TGTGCCAGCAGTCTGTGGGGGCCTGGAAATACGCTCTAT. Its translation: CASSLWGPGNTLY. In full, the CDR3 reads CASSLWGPGNTLYF. The chain combines TRBV26 with TRBJ1-3, with D possibly matching TRBD1 (6 bases). The CDR3 is cut off 1 residue early in the read; its end comes from the germline J gene. Germline lookup yields CDR1 KGHPV and CDR2 FQNQEV (reference sequence). The CDR3 extends over 14 amino acids. Trimming took off 1 base at V and 2 bases at J, with 6 bases between the two ends.